Listed below are T cell receptor beta chains from one sample, sequenced in a study of blood T cell repertoires in COVID-19. Assay used: immunoSEQ multiplex PCR; TCRdb lists only in-frame clones, some missing. In the table there are 200,000 to 300,000 clones, about 85% of which are singletons. The sample comprised peripheral blood. The receptor source for this set is a man aged 55 to 69 with acute or convalescent COVID-19. CDR3s include the opening cysteine and the closing phenylalanine or tryptophan. Each record gives: D gene, V gene, J gene, clone size, CDR3 DNA, CDR3 protein. D genes are given only for firm matches. Clone size, where shown, is once, few, many, or a class for clones that have expanded.

d_gene: NA; v_gene: TRBV28; j_gene: TRBJ2-6; abundance: once; CDR3nt: TGTGCCAGCAGTGGTTCAGGGTCTGGGGCCAACGTCCTGACTTTC; CDR3aa: CASSGSGSGANVLTF
d_gene: TRBD2; v_gene: TRBV25-1; j_gene: TRBJ2-7; abundance: NA; CDR3nt: TGTGCCAGCAGTGGTGGGCGGGAGGGCCGATACGAGCAGTACTTC; CDR3aa: CASSGGREGRYEQYF
d_gene: NA; v_gene: TRBV18; j_gene: TRBJ2-5; abundance: NA; CDR3nt: TGTGCCAGCTCACCAATTAGAGGACACTTGAAAGAGACCCAGTACTTC; CDR3aa: CASSPIRGHLKETQYF
d_gene: NA; v_gene: TRBV7-9; j_gene: TRBJ2-3; abundance: NA; CDR3nt: TGTGCCAGCATCCACTCCTTCCAAGGCACAGATACGCAGTATTTT; CDR3aa: CASIHSFQGTDTQYF
d_gene: NA; v_gene: TRBV2; j_gene: TRBJ1-6; abundance: NA; CDR3nt: TGTGCCACCGAAACCGGGAGACAAAATAATTCACCCCTCCACTTT; CDR3aa: CATETGRQNNSPLHF
d_gene: NA; v_gene: TRBV3-1/TRBV3-2; j_gene: TRBJ2-3; abundance: once; CDR3nt: TGTGCCAGCAGCCAAGTTTCGGAGGGAACGCAGTATTTT; CDR3aa: CASSQVSEGTQYF
d_gene: TRBD2; v_gene: TRBV3-1/TRBV3-2; j_gene: TRBJ2-4; abundance: NA; CDR3nt: TGTGCCAGCAGCCACGGGCTAGCGGGGGGAAGCAAAAACATTCAGTACTTC; CDR3aa: CASSHGLAGGSKNIQYF
d_gene: NA; v_gene: TRBV7-6; j_gene: TRBJ1-3; abundance: NA; CDR3nt: TGTGCCAGCAGCTCGCCGACAGGAACTGGAAACACCATATATTTT; CDR3aa: CASSSPTGTGNTIYF
d_gene: TRBD1; v_gene: TRBV4-1; j_gene: TRBJ1-6; abundance: NA; CDR3nt: TGCGCCAGCAGCACTCAGGGACAGGGGGGTTCACCCCTCCACTTT; CDR3aa: CASSTQGQGGSPLHF
d_gene: TRBD1; v_gene: TRBV10-1; j_gene: TRBJ2-3; abundance: NA; CDR3nt: TGCGCCAGCAGTGCCTCCGGGACAGGCACAGATACGCAGTATTTT; CDR3aa: CASSASGTGTDTQYF
d_gene: TRBD1; v_gene: TRBV3-1/TRBV3-2; j_gene: TRBJ1-4; abundance: once; CDR3nt: TGTGCCAGCAGCCAAGAGCAGGGGGTAGGTGAAAAACTGTTTTTT; CDR3aa: CASSQEQGVGEKLFF
d_gene: NA; v_gene: TRBV11-2; j_gene: TRBJ1-3; abundance: NA; CDR3nt: TGTGCCAGCAGCTTAGGACAGGCGAGAGGTGGAAACACCATATATTTT; CDR3aa: CASSLGQARGGNTIYF
d_gene: NA; v_gene: TRBV25-1; j_gene: TRBJ2-7; abundance: NA; CDR3nt: TGTGCCAGCAGTGATAGCGGCTACGAGCAGTACTTC; CDR3aa: CASSDSGYEQYF
d_gene: NA; v_gene: TRBV3-1/TRBV3-2; j_gene: TRBJ1-1; abundance: once; CDR3nt: TGTGCCAGCAGCCACTCTACGGTAAGATTTTATGAAGCTTTCTTT; CDR3aa: CASSHSTVRFYEAFF
d_gene: NA; v_gene: TRBV19; j_gene: TRBJ1-4; abundance: NA; CDR3nt: TGTGCCAGTAGTGCCCACAGGGTGGGGGATGAAAAACTGTTTTTT; CDR3aa: CASSAHRVGDEKLFF
d_gene: TRBD2; v_gene: TRBV28; j_gene: TRBJ2-7; abundance: NA; CDR3nt: TGTGCCAGCAGTTTATCGGCTAGCGGATACTACGAGCAGTACTTC; CDR3aa: CASSLSASGYYEQYF
d_gene: NA; v_gene: TRBV18; j_gene: TRBJ1-3; abundance: few; CDR3nt: TGTGCCAGCTCACCACGAGGGATCTCTGGAAACACCATATATTTT; CDR3aa: CASSPRGISGNTIYF
d_gene: NA; v_gene: TRBV5-4; j_gene: TRBJ1-2; abundance: NA; CDR3nt: TGTGCCAGCAGCTTGAACGCAGGGCTTAACTATGGCTACACCTTC; CDR3aa: CASSLNAGLNYGYTF
d_gene: TRBD1; v_gene: TRBV5-4; j_gene: TRBJ2-7; abundance: few; CDR3nt: TGTGCCAGCAGCGATGCCGGGACAGGGTTTTACGAGCAGTACTTC; CDR3aa: CASSDAGTGFYEQYF
d_gene: TRBD2; v_gene: TRBV7-8; j_gene: TRBJ2-1; abundance: few; CDR3nt: TGTGCCAGCAAACTTAGGCTAGCGGGAGGCAATGAGCAGTTCTTC; CDR3aa: CASKLRLAGGNEQFF
d_gene: NA; v_gene: TRBV5-1; j_gene: TRBJ2-7; abundance: NA; CDR3nt: TGCGCCAGCAGCCTTGACAACTACGAGCAGTACTTC; CDR3aa: CASSLDNYEQYF
d_gene: TRBD2; v_gene: TRBV7-8; j_gene: TRBJ2-2; abundance: NA; CDR3nt: TGTGCCAGCAGCTTAGGGGGACTAGCGGGGAACACCGGGGAGCTGTTTTTT; CDR3aa: CASSLGGLAGNTGELFF
d_gene: NA; v_gene: TRBV10-2; j_gene: TRBJ2-3; abundance: NA; CDR3nt: TGCGCCAGCAGTGGAACAGCAAGAACAGATACGCAGTATTTT; CDR3aa: CASSGTARTDTQYF
d_gene: TRBD2; v_gene: TRBV4-2; j_gene: TRBJ2-7; abundance: NA; CDR3nt: TGTGCCAGCAGCATAGCTAGCGGGCAGACCTACGAGCAGTACTTC; CDR3aa: CASSIASGQTYEQYF
d_gene: NA; v_gene: TRBV6-5; j_gene: TRBJ1-2; abundance: NA; CDR3nt: TGTGCCACCGAGCCTCCGGGGGAGCCTAACTATGGCTACACCTTC; CDR3aa: CATEPPGEPNYGYTF
d_gene: TRBD2; v_gene: TRBV28; j_gene: TRBJ2-1; abundance: NA; CDR3nt: TGTGCCAGCAGTTCGGGACTAGCGGGATACAATGAGCAGTTCTTC; CDR3aa: CASSSGLAGYNEQFF
d_gene: NA; v_gene: TRBV4-1; j_gene: TRBJ2-7; abundance: NA; CDR3nt: TGCGCCAGCAGCCTCACAGAAGGATCGGGATACGAGCAGTACTTC; CDR3aa: CASSLTEGSGYEQYF
d_gene: TRBD1; v_gene: TRBV18; j_gene: TRBJ1-2; abundance: NA; CDR3nt: TGTGCCAGCTCACCAGGGACAGGGAACTATGGCTACACCTTC; CDR3aa: CASSPGTGNYGYTF
d_gene: NA; v_gene: TRBV11-2; j_gene: TRBJ1-4; abundance: NA; CDR3nt: TGTGCCAGCAGCTTAGTTCGGTCTTCTAATGAAAAACTGTTTTTT; CDR3aa: CASSLVRSSNEKLFF
d_gene: TRBD1; v_gene: TRBV10-2; j_gene: TRBJ2-3; abundance: NA; CDR3nt: TGCGCCAGCGGCTCAGGGGGCTTTGGGCGGGGAAGCACAGATACGCAGTATTTT; CDR3aa: CASGSGGFGRGSTDTQYF
d_gene: TRBD2; v_gene: TRBV5-1; j_gene: TRBJ2-7; abundance: once; CDR3nt: TGCGCCAGCAGCTTAGAGCGGGAGGGCCTCTACGAGCAGTACTTC; CDR3aa: CASSLEREGLYEQYF
d_gene: NA; v_gene: TRBV5-1; j_gene: TRBJ2-1; abundance: NA; CDR3nt: TGCGCCAGCAGCTCCTCGAATACTTACAATGAGCAGTTCTTC; CDR3aa: CASSSSNTYNEQFF
d_gene: NA; v_gene: TRBV6-5; j_gene: TRBJ2-5; abundance: NA; CDR3nt: TGTGCCAGCAGTCCCTCTAGCGCTCGAGAGACCCAGTACTTC; CDR3aa: CASSPSSARETQYF
d_gene: TRBD2; v_gene: TRBV10-3; j_gene: TRBJ2-5; abundance: NA; CDR3nt: TGTGCCACCCACCGGGGGGTGGACCAAGAGACCCAGTACTTC; CDR3aa: CATHRGVDQETQYF
d_gene: TRBD1; v_gene: TRBV28; j_gene: TRBJ2-7; abundance: NA; CDR3nt: TGTGCCAGCAGCCTTGCAGGGACAGTGGCCTACGAGCAGTACTTC; CDR3aa: CASSLAGTVAYEQYF
d_gene: TRBD1; v_gene: TRBV9; j_gene: TRBJ2-2; abundance: NA; CDR3nt: TGTGCCAGCAGCGCATCGGACAGGGTTAGGGGGACCGGGGAGCTGTTTTTT; CDR3aa: CASSASDRVRGTGELFF
d_gene: TRBD1; v_gene: TRBV7-9; j_gene: TRBJ2-2; abundance: NA; CDR3nt: TGTGCCAGCAGCTGGACAGGGGGGTACACCGGGGAGCTGTTTTTT; CDR3aa: CASSWTGGYTGELFF
d_gene: NA; v_gene: TRBV6-2/TRBV6-3; j_gene: TRBJ2-7; abundance: NA; CDR3nt: TGTGCCAGCAGTTACTCGATTCGCTATACTCATTACGAGCAGTACTTC; CDR3aa: CASSYSIRYTHYEQYF
d_gene: TRBD2; v_gene: TRBV6-5; j_gene: TRBJ2-1; abundance: NA; CDR3nt: TGTGCCAGCAGGAGAGCCCTAGCGGACAATGAGCAGTTCTTC; CDR3aa: CASRRALADNEQFF
d_gene: TRBD2; v_gene: TRBV6-6; j_gene: TRBJ2-7; abundance: NA; CDR3nt: TGTGCCAGCACCCCTAGCGGCACCTACGAGCAGTACTTC; CDR3aa: CASTPSGTYEQYF
d_gene: NA; v_gene: TRBV12-1; j_gene: TRBJ2-7; abundance: NA; CDR3nt: TGTGCCAGCAGCTTTACGGGCCGGGAATTCTACGAGCAGTACTTC; CDR3aa: CASSFTGREFYEQYF
d_gene: NA; v_gene: TRBV13; j_gene: TRBJ2-1; abundance: NA; CDR3nt: TGTGCCAGCAGCTTAAACGTCGGCAATGAGCAGTTCTTC; CDR3aa: CASSLNVGNEQFF
d_gene: NA; v_gene: TRBV11-2; j_gene: TRBJ1-3; abundance: NA; CDR3nt: TGTGCCAGCAGCTTAGACCAGGGCGGAATCTCTGGAAACACCATATATTTT; CDR3aa: CASSLDQGGISGNTIYF
d_gene: TRBD1; v_gene: TRBV5-1; j_gene: TRBJ1-1; abundance: NA; CDR3nt: TGCGCCAGCAGCGACAGGGTTACTGAAGCTTTCTTT; CDR3aa: CASSDRVTEAFF
d_gene: TRBD1; v_gene: TRBV7-2; j_gene: TRBJ1-5; abundance: NA; CDR3nt: TGTGCCAGCAGTTTAAAGTGGGACAGAAATCAGCCCCAGCATTTT; CDR3aa: CASSLKWDRNQPQHF
d_gene: TRBD2; v_gene: TRBV5-4; j_gene: TRBJ2-1; abundance: NA; CDR3nt: TGTGCCAGCAGCTGGCCGGGACTAGCGGGGGGGAACTCCTACAATGAGCAGTTCTTC; CDR3aa: CASSWPGLAGGNSYNEQFF
d_gene: NA; v_gene: TRBV7-9; j_gene: TRBJ2-5; abundance: few; CDR3nt: TGTGCCAGCAGCTTAGTGGGGGGGCAGACCCAGTACTTC; CDR3aa: CASSLVGGQTQYF
d_gene: TRBD1; v_gene: TRBV12-5; j_gene: TRBJ1-6; abundance: NA; CDR3nt: TGTGCTAGTGGTTTGGTACTAGGACAGGGGAATTCACCCCTCCACTTT; CDR3aa: CASGLVLGQGNSPLHF
d_gene: NA; v_gene: TRBV6-8; j_gene: TRBJ1-1; abundance: NA; CDR3nt: TGTGCCCCAAAGGGCGGGTTGGTGGCTGAAGCTTTCTTT; CDR3aa: CAPKGGLVAEAFF
d_gene: TRBD2; v_gene: TRBV6-2/TRBV6-3; j_gene: TRBJ2-4; abundance: NA; CDR3nt: TGTGCCAGCAGTTACTCTCGGGGGATACTAGCGGACGCAAACATTCAGTACTTC; CDR3aa: CASSYSRGILADANIQYF
d_gene: TRBD2; v_gene: TRBV29-1; j_gene: TRBJ2-5; abundance: NA; CDR3nt: TGCAGCGTTGAAGATCTAAGCGGGGGGTTCCAAGAGACCCAGTACTTC; CDR3aa: CSVEDLSGGFQETQYF
d_gene: TRBD1; v_gene: TRBV6-6; j_gene: TRBJ1-6; abundance: NA; CDR3nt: TGTGCCAGCAGTGACGACAGGGGTTGGAATTCACCCCTCCACTTT; CDR3aa: CASSDDRGWNSPLHF
d_gene: NA; v_gene: TRBV13; j_gene: TRBJ1-6; abundance: NA; CDR3nt: TGTGCCAGCAGCTTAGTACTGGACGGGGGATATTCACCCCTCCACTTT; CDR3aa: CASSLVLDGGYSPLHF
d_gene: NA; v_gene: TRBV19; j_gene: TRBJ2-3; abundance: once; CDR3nt: TGTGCCAGTAGTACCAGAGATACGCAGTATTTT; CDR3aa: CASSTRDTQYF
d_gene: NA; v_gene: TRBV5-4; j_gene: TRBJ2-5; abundance: NA; CDR3nt: TGTGCCAGCAGCTTGGAAGGGAGCGGGTCGGAGACCCAGTACTTC; CDR3aa: CASSLEGSGSETQYF